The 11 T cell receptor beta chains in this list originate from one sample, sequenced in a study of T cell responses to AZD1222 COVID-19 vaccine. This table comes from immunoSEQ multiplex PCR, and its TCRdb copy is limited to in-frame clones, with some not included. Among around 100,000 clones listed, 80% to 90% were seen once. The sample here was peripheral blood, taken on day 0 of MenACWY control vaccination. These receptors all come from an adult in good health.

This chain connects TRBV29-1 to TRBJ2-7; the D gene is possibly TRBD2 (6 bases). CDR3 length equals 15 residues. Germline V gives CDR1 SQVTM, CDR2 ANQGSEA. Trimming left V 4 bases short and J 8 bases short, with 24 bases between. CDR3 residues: CSVGGTDQSLEKQYF. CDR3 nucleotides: TGCAGCGTTGGCGGGACCGATCAATCTCTTGAGAAGCAGTACTTC.

CDR3 sequence: CASSPRLAGETQYF. For the CDR3, the DNA is TGTGCCAGCAGCCCCCGACTAGCGGGGGAGACCCAGTACTTC. V usage is TRBV5-4 and J usage is TRBJ2-5; 11 bases agree with TRBD2. The V gene end was trimmed by 4 bases and the J gene end by 5 bases; junction bases not matched to a gene: 4. This CDR3 region has 14 residues. The germline V gene has CDR1 SGHNT and CDR2 YYREEE (reference sequence).

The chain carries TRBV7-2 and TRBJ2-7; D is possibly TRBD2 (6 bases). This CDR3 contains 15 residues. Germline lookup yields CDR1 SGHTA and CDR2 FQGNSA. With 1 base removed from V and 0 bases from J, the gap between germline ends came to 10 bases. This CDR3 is CASSLVEGTSYEQYF. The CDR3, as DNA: TGTGCCAGCAGCTTAGTGGAGGGCACCTCCTACGAGCAGTACTTC.

The CDR3 DNA sequence: TGTGCCAGCAGGGACCGCGGGGAGCTGTTTTTT. As protein: CASRDRGELFF. V usage is TRBV25-1 and J usage is TRBJ2-2; D not certain. V was cut by 6 bases and J by 7 bases, with 6 bases left in between. The CDR3 contains 11 residues. Germline V gives CDR1 MGHDK, CDR2 SYGVNS.

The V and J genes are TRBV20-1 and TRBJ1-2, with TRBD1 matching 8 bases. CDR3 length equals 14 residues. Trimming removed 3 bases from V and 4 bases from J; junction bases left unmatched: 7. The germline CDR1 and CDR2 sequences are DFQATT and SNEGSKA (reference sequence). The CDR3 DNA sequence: TGCAGTGCTAGTAGGCAGGGGGCGGCCTATGGCTACACCTTC. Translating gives CSASRQGAAYGYTF.

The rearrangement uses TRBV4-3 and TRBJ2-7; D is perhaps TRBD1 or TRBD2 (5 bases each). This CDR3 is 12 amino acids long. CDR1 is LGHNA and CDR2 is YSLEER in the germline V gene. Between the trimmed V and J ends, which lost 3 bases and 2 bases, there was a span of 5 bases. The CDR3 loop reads CASSQGAYEQYF. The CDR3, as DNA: TGCGCCAGCAGCCAGGGGGCCTACGAGCAGTACTTC.

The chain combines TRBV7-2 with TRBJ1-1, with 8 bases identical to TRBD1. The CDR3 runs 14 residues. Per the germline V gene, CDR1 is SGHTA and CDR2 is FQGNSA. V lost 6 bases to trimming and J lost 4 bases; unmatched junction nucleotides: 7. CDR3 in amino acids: CASSIRQGSTEAFF. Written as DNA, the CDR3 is TGTGCCAGCAGTATCCGACAGGGGAGCACTGAAGCTTTCTTT.

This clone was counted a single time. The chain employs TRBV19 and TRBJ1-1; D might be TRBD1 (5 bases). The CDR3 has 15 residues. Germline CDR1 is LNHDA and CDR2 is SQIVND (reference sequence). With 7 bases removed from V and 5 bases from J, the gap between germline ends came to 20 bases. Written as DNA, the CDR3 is TGTGCCAGTACCACCCGCGGGACGGATGAGACTGAAGCTTTCTTT. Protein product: CASTTRGTDETEAFF.

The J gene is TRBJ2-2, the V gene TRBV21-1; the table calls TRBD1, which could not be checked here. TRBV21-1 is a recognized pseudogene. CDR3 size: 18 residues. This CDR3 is CASSTFQNLGLGTGELFF. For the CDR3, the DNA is TGTGCCAGCAGCACGTTCCAAAACCTGGGGCTAGGCACCGGGGAGCTGTTTTTT.

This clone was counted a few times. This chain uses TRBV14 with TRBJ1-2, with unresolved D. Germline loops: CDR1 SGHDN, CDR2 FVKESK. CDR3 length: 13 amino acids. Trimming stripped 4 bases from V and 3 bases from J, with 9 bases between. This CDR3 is CASSPGLYYGYTF. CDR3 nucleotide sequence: TGTGCCAGCAGCCCTGGATTGTACTATGGCTACACCTTC.

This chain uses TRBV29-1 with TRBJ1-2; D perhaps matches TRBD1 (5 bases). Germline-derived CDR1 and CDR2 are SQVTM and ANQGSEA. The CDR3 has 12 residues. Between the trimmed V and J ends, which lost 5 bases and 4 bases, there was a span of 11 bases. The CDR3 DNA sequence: TGCAGCGTTCGGGGACGCGGCTATGGCTACACCTTC. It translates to CSVRGRGYGYTF. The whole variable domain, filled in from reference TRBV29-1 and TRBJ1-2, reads SAVISQKPSRDICQRGTSLTIQCQVDSQVTMMFWYRQQPGQSLTLIATANQGSEATYESGFVIDKFPISRPNLTFSTLTVSNMSPEDSSIYLCSVRGRGYGYTFGSGTRLTVV.